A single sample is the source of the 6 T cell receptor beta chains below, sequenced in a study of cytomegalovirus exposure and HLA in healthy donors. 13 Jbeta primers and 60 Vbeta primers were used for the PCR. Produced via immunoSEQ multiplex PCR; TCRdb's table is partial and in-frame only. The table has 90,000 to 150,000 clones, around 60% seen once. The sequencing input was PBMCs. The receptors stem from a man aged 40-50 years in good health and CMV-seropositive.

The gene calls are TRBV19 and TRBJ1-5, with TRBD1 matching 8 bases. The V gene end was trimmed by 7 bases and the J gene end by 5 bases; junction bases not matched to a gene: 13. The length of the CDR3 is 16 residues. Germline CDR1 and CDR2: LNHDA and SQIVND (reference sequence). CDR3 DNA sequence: TGTGCCAGTACCTATGGGGCGACAGGGGTTGATCAGCCCCAGCATTTT. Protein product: CASTYGATGVDQPQHF. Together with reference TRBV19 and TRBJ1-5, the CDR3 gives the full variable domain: DGGITQSPKYLFRKEGQNVTLSCEQNLNHDAMYWYRQDPGQGLRLIYYSQIVNDFQKGDIAEGYSVSREKKESFPLTVTSAQKNPTAFYLCASTYGATGVDQPQHFGDGTRLSIL.

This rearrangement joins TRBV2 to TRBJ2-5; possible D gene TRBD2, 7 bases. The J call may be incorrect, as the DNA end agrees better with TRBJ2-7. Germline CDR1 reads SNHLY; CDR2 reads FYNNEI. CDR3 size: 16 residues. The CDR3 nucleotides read TGTGCCAGCAGTGAAGAAGCCACAGGGAGGGAATACGAGCAGTACTTC. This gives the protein CASSEEATGREYEQYF.

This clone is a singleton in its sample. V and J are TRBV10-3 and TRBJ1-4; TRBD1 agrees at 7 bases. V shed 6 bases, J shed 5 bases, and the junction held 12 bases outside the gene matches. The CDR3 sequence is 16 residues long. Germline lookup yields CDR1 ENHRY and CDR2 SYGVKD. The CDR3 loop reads CAISLTPGQTNEKLFF. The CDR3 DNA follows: TGTGCCATCAGCTTGACCCCGGGACAGACAAATGAAAAACTGTTTTTT.

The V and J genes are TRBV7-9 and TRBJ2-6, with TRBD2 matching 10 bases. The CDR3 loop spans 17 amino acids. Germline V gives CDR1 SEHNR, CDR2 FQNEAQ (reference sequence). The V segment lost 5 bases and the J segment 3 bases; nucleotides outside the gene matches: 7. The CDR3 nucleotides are TGTGCCAGCAGCCCGAGCGGGAGGGCCTATGGGGCCAACGTCCTGACTTTC. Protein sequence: CASSPSGRAYGANVLTF.

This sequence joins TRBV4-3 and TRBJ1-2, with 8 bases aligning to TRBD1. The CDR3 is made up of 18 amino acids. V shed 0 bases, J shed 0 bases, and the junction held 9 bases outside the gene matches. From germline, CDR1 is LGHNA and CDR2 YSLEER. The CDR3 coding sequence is TGCGCCAGCAGCCAAGAAACCGGGACAGGAGAATCTAACTATGGCTACACCTTC. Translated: CASSQETGTGESNYGYTF.

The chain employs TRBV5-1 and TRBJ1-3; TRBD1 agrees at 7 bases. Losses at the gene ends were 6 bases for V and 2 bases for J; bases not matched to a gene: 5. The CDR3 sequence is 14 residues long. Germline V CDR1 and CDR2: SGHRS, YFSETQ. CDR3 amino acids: CASTQGGAGNTIYF. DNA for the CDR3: TGCGCCAGCACTCAGGGGGGCGCTGGAAACACCATATATTTT.